This TCR beta chain is drawn from a study of T-cell reconstitution after alpha-beta-depleted transplantation in children. This clonotype was seen repeatedly, ten times or more. Unique molecular identifiers were used in preparing the TCRbeta library. TCRdb itself ran the PCR reads through MiXCR, one entry per CDR3 protein. The table includes about 360,000 distinct CDR3 sequences, roughly 15% detected once. Per germline, CDR1 SGHRS and CDR2 YFSETQ. V lost 6 bases to trimming and J lost 3 bases; unmatched junction nucleotides: 11. The CDR3 spans 15 residues. J is TRBJ2-5 and V is TRBV5-1; 7 nucleotides match TRBD1. The source material was PBMCs, sampled from the stem cell graft. This TCR derives from a human donor who donated a stem cell graft to a child with Fanconi anemia. Here the CDR3 reads CASTLLGTVEETQYF. The CDR3 region has the DNA TGCGCCAGCACCTTACTAGGGACAGTAGAAGAGACCCAGTACTTC.